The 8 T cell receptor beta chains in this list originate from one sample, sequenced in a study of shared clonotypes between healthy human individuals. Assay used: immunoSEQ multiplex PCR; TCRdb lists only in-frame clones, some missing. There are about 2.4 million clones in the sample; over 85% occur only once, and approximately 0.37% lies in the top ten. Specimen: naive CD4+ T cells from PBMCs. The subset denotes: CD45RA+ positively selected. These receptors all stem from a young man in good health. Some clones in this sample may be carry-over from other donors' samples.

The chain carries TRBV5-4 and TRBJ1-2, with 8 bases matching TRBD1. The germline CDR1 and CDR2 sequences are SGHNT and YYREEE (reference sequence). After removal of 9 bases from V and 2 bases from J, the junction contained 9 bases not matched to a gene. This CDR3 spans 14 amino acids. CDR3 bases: TGTGCCACTCGTTTTTGGGACAGGAACTATGGCTACACCTTC. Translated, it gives CATRFWDRNYGYTF.

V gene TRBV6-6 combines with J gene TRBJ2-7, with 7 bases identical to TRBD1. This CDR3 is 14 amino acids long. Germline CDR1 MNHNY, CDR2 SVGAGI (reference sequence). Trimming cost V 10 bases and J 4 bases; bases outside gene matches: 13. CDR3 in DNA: TGTGCCATCAACAAACCGGGACAGAGATACGAGCAGTACTTC. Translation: CAINKPGQRYEQYF.

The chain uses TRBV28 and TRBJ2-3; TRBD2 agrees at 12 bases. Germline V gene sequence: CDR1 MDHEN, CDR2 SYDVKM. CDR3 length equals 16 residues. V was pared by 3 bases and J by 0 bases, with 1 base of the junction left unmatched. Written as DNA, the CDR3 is TGTGCCAGCAGTTTCGGACTAGCGGGGAGCACAGATACGCAGTATTTT. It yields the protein CASSFGLAGSTDTQYF.

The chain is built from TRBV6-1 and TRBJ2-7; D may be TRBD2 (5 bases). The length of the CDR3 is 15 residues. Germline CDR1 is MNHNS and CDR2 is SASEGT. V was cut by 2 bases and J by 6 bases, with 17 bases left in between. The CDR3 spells CASSERGLGGPEQYF. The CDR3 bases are TGTGCCAGCAGTGAAAGAGGGCTCGGCGGTCCCGAGCAGTACTTC.

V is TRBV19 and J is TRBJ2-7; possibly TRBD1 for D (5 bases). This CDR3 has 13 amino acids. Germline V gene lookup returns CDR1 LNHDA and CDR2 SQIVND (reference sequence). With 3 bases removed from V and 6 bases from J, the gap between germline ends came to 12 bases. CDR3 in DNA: TGTGCCAGTAGTATGGGGCGAGGCCTCGAGCAGTACTTC. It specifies CASSMGRGLEQYF.

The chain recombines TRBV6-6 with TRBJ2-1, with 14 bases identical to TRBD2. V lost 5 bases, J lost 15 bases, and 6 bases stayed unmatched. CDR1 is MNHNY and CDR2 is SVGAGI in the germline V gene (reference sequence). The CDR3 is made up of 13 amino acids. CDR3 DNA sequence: TGTGCCAGCAGTCTCCCGGGACTAGCGGGAGCGTTCTTC. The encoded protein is CASSLPGLAGAFF.

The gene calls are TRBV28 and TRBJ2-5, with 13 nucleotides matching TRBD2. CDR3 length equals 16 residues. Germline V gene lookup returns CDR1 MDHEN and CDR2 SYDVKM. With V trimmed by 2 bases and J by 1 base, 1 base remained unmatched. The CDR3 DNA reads TGTGCCAGCAGTTTAGGGACTAGCGGGATCCAAGAGACCCAGTACTTC. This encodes CASSLGTSGIQETQYF.

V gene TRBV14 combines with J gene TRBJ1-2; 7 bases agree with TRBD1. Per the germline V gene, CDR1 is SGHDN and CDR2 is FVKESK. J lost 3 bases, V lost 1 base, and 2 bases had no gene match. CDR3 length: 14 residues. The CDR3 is CASSQGRGDYGYTF. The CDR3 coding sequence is TGTGCCAGCAGCCAAGGCAGGGGGGACTATGGCTACACCTTC.